Given below is one T cell receptor beta chain in context. Its antigen is unidentified. These donors counted as nominally healthy when sampled, but unrecorded immune exposures were likely. The data originate from a study of cytomegalovirus exposure and HLA in healthy donors. Looking at the study overall: Some 85 million unique TCRs, all from HLA-typed donors, were included in an early release of the data.

Study conclusions and caveats: The sole available immune exposure information was CMV serostatus. The study flagged around 160 TCR beta chains as cytomegalovirus-associated.

A multiplex PCR was run with 60 Vbeta primers and 13 Jbeta primers. Here immunoSEQ multiplex PCR was the method, and the copy in TCRdb shows in-frame clones only, minus some. This table holds 100,000 to 120,000 clones, over 60% found once. Sequenced material: PBMCs. The source of this sequence is a woman in her sixties or seventies in good health and CMV-seropositive.

This CDR3 reads CASSYPGQGAYEQYF. CDR3 in DNA: TGTGCCAGCAGTTACCCGGGACAGGGAGCGTACGAGCAGTACTTC. This rearrangement joins TRBV28 to TRBJ2-7; 9 bases map to TRBD1. Germline CDR1 reads MDHEN; CDR2 reads SYDVKM. V shed 4 bases and J 4 bases; nucleotides not matched to a gene: 8. CDR3 length: 15 amino acids.